This T cell receptor (beta chain) was documented in a study of beta chain features in type 1 diabetes listed by TCRdb under 2018. In the study overall: Mean age, gender distribution, total cell number and subset yield did not differ between patients and healthy donors. Regulatory and stem cell-like memory subsets were isolated from only 8 patients and roughly eight healthy donors, whereas naive and central memory subsets came from all 28 donors. Across all samples, some 110,000,000 sorted cells were examined, and cell number per subset correlated strongly with RNA yield. In the study, TCRB repertoires of sorted circulating CD4+ T cell subsets from recently diagnosed type 1 diabetes patients were compared with those of matched healthy donors. The research as a whole found: Sequencing cDNA rather than genomic DNA could over-represent highly expressing activated cells, although activation and CD3 levels did not differ between groups. A moderate but significant shortening of TCRB CDR3 length was observed in type 1 diabetes patients in all four CD4+ subsets. Naive, central memory and regulatory TCRB repertoires appeared more similar among patients than among healthy donors. At VDJ recombination sites, type 1 diabetes patients had fewer insertions and more deleted nucleotides, which implies abnormalities in thymic rearrangement. HLA sub-analyses involved small numbers of individuals, so any influence of HLA type on TCRB rearrangement remained unresolved. Shorter templates might have been favored by PCR, but patient and control samples were amplified and corrected together, so both groups would have been affected equally by any skew.

The germline V gene yields SQVTM for CDR1 and ANQGSEA for CDR2. Trimming removed 7 bases from V and 7 bases from J; the gene matches leave 9 bases unexplained. From cysteine to phenylalanine, the CDR3 is 13 amino acids long. Only the CDR3 region is kept as DNA, spanning 39 bases read in frame from base 1. Each donor gave one peripheral blood draw, about 110 mL on average, collected into heparinised tubes. Naive, central memory, regulatory and stem cell-like memory CD4+ T cells were sorted on a BD FACSAria II using a panel including CD45RO, CCR7, CD25, CD127, CD95 and CD27. All sorted populations exceeded 95% purity. PBMCs were separated immediately by Lymphoprep density gradient centrifugation and were stained directly, without being cultured. So that batch effects would be minimized, each experiment stained and sorted samples in pairs, pairing one healthy donor with one patient. The entire amount of isolated RNA was reverse transcribed using the High Capacity cDNA Reverse Transcription Kit, so the sequenced TCRB transcripts were expressed ones. Deep immunoSEQ sequencing was applied to naive, central memory and regulatory T cell samples, giving an average of around 4 million total reads per sample. After sorted cells were lysed in RLT buffer, RNA was extracted with DNase-treated RNeasy Micro or Mini kits, with the choice depending on cell number. To prevent cross-contamination, every cell subset was processed on its own, while patient and healthy donor samples were processed together. The immunoSEQ multiplex PCR was used to amplify TCRB sequences from cDNA, yielding 87-bp fragments that span the CDR3 region. Amplicons were sequenced on the Illumina HiSeq platform. Per the original workflow: Synthetic template baselines were used to correct PCR bias computationally, reads within Hamming distance 2 were collapsed together, and singletons that could not be merged were discarded. Reads were aligned to IMGT to assign V, D and J genes, CDR3 length, and insertions or deletions at six rearrangement sites. Within each subset, clonotype counts were normalized to sorted cell number, after which true diversity and Gini coefficients were computed with the tcR R package. The overlap coefficient, calculated on TCRB nucleotide sequences, was used to quantify repertoire sharing. Out-of-frame TCRB sequences from naive cells were analyzed to stand in for the pre-selection repertoire. TCRdb retrieved this table from immuneACCESS and kept in-frame rearrangements only. Not all clones are present; in checked studies, unresolved V genes account for under half, and no reason is known for the remainder. The D gene and trimming were derived from the DNA, and the V and J assignments and clone size from that table. Here the sample has about 360,000 clones; 10% to 15% occur a single time. The leading ten clones occupy under 0.02% of the sample.

This clone appeared a few times. The target of this receptor is not known. No base-level quality is on record; no much larger clone is a single base apart. Sequenced: naive CD4+ T cells from blood. The cell subset or site label for this specimen denotes: true naive CD4+ T cells. The sequence is built from TRBV29-1 and TRBJ2-2, with TRBD1 matching 7 junction bases. This TCR came from a man aged 18 to 29 in good health. The nucleotide sequence is given as TGCAGCGCCCAGGGACAGCCGGGCGGGGAGCTGTTTTTT. Its protein product is CSAQGQPGGELFF.